Each of the 20 T cell receptor beta chains below was sequenced from the same sample in a study of T cells expressing NK-cell markers (dated by TCRdb to 2019 to 2021). The library was obtained by 5' RACE. TCRdb names Illumina HiSeq 2000 as the instrument used. TCRdb reprocessed the reads and provides one entry for every CDR3 protein sequence; no DNA is given. The sample's table lists a count of 550,000 to 600,000 distinct CDR3 sequences. The ten top clones hold approximately 3.5% of the sample. Sequences were obtained from blood T cells: a sorted CD56 or NKG2C T cell subset, CD4+ or CD8+ T cells, or bulk PBMC T cells (not recorded which). The receptor set was obtained from a man aged 18 to 29 in good health. Donor details come from another sample of the same person, matched by shared clones.

This chain joins TRBV5-5 and TRBJ2-2; the D call of TRBD1 rests on TCRdb alone, since no DNA is present to check it. Germline V gene lookup returns CDR1 SGHKS and CDR2 YYEKEE (reference sequence). The CDR3 has 13 amino acids. The CDR3 spells CASSSWTGYELFF.

The CDR3 sequence: CASSSATNYNEQFF. The gene calls are TRBV28 and TRBJ2-1; TCRdb selects TRBD2, and the lack of DNA leaves this call unchecked. Germline CDR1 MDHEN, CDR2 SYDVKM. This CDR3 has 14 amino acids.

The gene calls are TRBV7-2 and TRBJ2-1; TCRdb indicates TRBD1, and absent DNA this call remains unverified. This CDR3 comprises 14 residues. Germline values: CDR1 SGHTA, CDR2 FQGNSA. The CDR3 region is CASSPTGRTGEQFF.

The chain uses TRBV20-1 and TRBJ2-1; the TRBD2 assignment by TCRdb is unverifiable without DNA. This CDR3 contains 16 residues. CDR1 is DFQATT, CDR2 SNEGSKA, per germline (reference sequence). This CDR3 is CSALGTSGNVYNEQFF.

This chain connects TRBV3-1 to TRBJ2-7; TCRdb gives TRBD2 as the D gene, but with no DNA this cannot be confirmed. The germline gives CDR1 LGHDT, CDR2 YNNKEL (reference sequence). The CDR3 extends over 13 amino acids. CDR3 in amino acids: CASSPRRIDEQYF.

V and J are TRBV6-5 and TRBJ2-3; there is no DNA to check the TCRdb D call of TRBD2. The germline V gene encodes CDR1 MNHEY and CDR2 SVGAGI. This CDR3 is built from 17 residues. The CDR3 sequence: CASSYSWSGSNTDTQYF.

This chain links TRBV5-1 with TRBJ2-1; there is no DNA to check the TCRdb D call of TRBD2. Germline CDR1 reads SGHRS; CDR2 reads YFSETQ. This CDR3 has 13 amino acids. The CDR3 reads CASQLVIGSEQFF.

The chain combines TRBV9 with TRBJ1-2. The CDR3 is 15 amino acids. Per germline, CDR1 SGDLS and CDR2 YYNGEE. The CDR3: CASSVGEDIAGIVTF.

The chain recombines TRBV6-1 with TRBJ2-1; there is no DNA to check the TCRdb D call of TRBD2. Germline CDR1 MNHNS, CDR2 SASEGT. There are 15 residues in the CDR3. The CDR3 sequence: CASREAGGPSNEQFF.

CDR3 sequence: CASSRLAGAGHLANTGELFF. The chain combines TRBV5-1 with TRBJ2-2; TCRdb calls TRBD2, which cannot be checked without DNA. The germline V gene encodes CDR1 SGHRS and CDR2 YFSETQ. The CDR3 spans 20 residues.

CDR3 sequence: CASSPVMGPGYGGFF. This chain uses TRBV5-5 with TRBJ2-1; the D gene TCRdb calls, TRBD2, cannot be checked with no DNA. Germline assignment: CDR1 SGHKS and CDR2 YYEKEE (reference sequence). The CDR3 is made up of 15 amino acids.

The J gene is TRBJ2-5, the V gene TRBV27; TCRdb calls TRBD2, which cannot be checked without DNA. CDR3 size: 16 residues. Germline V gives CDR1 MNHEY, CDR2 SMNVEV (reference sequence). CDR3 protein: CASSLSAGGPRETQYF.

This chain joins TRBV7-2 and TRBJ2-3; TCRdb proposes TRBD2, but this gene call is untestable without DNA. The CDR3 runs 15 residues. CDR1 SGHTA and CDR2 FQGNSA come from the germline V gene. The CDR3 sequence: CASSLNGRARDTQYF.

The chain couples TRBV21-1 to TRBJ2-2; TCRdb reports TRBD2, a call that lacks DNA to check it against. TRBV21-1 is assigned pseudogene status. The CDR3 covers 22 residues. CDR3 region: CASSTQTYQGGLGTSGTGELFF.

V and J are TRBV29-1 and TRBJ2-1; TCRdb returns TRBD2, unconfirmable since there is no DNA. Germline CDR1 is SQVTM and CDR2 is ANQGSEA. The CDR3 is 12 residues long. The CDR3 sequence is CSFLAGAGEQFF.

The V and J genes are TRBV28 and TRBJ2-7. The V gene's germline CDR1 is MDHEN and CDR2 SYDVKM. The CDR3 sequence is 14 residues long. The CDR3: CASSFRGRASEQYF. Full variable domain (outside the CDR3, taken from reference TRBV28 and TRBJ2-7): DVKVTQSSRYLVKRTGEKVFLECVQDMDHENMFWYRQDPGLGLRLIYFSYDVKMKEKGDIPEGYSVSREKKERFSLILESASTNQTSMYLCASSFRGRASEQYFGPGTRLTVT.

V is TRBV20-1 and J is TRBJ2-1; TCRdb's D call of TRBD2 is untestable without DNA. CDR1 and CDR2 (germline): DFQATT, SNEGSKA (reference sequence). This CDR3 region has 16 residues. The CDR3 region is CSARVPPSGRGNEQFF.

This chain links TRBV4-2 with TRBJ2-2; with no DNA, the TCRdb D assignment of TRBD2 cannot be verified. The V gene's germline CDR1 is LGHNA and CDR2 YNFKEQ. This CDR3 region has 18 residues. CDR3 region: CASSQGPTSGANTGELFF.

The genes are TRBV25-1 and TRBJ2-4. CDR3 length: 15 amino acids. Germline loops: CDR1 MGHDK, CDR2 SYGVNS. The CDR3 loop is CASSESHLAKNIQYF.

The genes are TRBV27 and TRBJ2-1; TCRdb designates TRBD2, a call that cannot be tested without DNA. Looked up from germline, CDR1 is MNHEY and CDR2 is SMNVEV (reference sequence). This CDR3 is 18 amino acids long. The CDR3 loop reads CASSFTFRGLAGVHEQFF.